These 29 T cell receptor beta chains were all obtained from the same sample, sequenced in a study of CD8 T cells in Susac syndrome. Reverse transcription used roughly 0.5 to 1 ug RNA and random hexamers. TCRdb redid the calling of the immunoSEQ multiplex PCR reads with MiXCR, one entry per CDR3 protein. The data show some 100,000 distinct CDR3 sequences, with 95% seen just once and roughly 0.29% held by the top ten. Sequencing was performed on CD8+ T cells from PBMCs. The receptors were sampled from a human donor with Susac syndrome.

CDR3 DNA sequence: TGTGCCAGCAGTTTAGCAGCGGGGACGAAAAACTATGGCTACACCTTC. This translates into CASSLAAGTKNYGYTF. V is TRBV12-3 or TRBV12-4 and J is TRBJ1-2; D is possibly TRBD1 (5 bases). The CDR3 sequence is 16 residues long. V lost 0 bases and J 2 bases, leaving 13 bases between the germline ends.

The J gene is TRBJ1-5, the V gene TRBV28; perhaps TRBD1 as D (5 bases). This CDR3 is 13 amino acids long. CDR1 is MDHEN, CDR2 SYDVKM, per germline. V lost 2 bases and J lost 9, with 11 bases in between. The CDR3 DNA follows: TGTGCCAGCAGTTTACAGGGTCAAGGGCCCCAGCATTTT. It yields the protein CASSLQGQGPQHF.

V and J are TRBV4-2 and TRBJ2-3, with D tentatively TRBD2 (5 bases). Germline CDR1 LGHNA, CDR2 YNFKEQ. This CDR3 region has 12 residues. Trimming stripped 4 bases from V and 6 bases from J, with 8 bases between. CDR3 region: CASSPGGDTQYF. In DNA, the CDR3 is TGTGCCAGCAGCCCTGGCGGGGATACGCAGTATTTT.

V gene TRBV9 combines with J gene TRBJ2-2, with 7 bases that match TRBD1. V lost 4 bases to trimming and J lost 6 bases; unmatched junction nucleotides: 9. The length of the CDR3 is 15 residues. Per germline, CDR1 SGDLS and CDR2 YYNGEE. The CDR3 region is CASSLGGAAAGELFF. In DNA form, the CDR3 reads TGTGCCAGCAGCTTAGGGGGCGCCGCCGCCGGGGAGCTGTTTTTT.

DNA of the CDR3: TGTGCCAGCAGCTTAGCGGCAGGGAGAGGCTACACCTTC. This translates into CASSLAAGRGYTF. This chain connects TRBV7-9 to TRBJ1-2, with D possibly matching TRBD1 (5 bases). The length of the CDR3 is 13 residues. Germline V CDR1 and CDR2: SEHNR, FQNEAQ (reference sequence). The V gene lost 0 bases and the J gene lost 8 bases, with 10 bases spanning the gap.

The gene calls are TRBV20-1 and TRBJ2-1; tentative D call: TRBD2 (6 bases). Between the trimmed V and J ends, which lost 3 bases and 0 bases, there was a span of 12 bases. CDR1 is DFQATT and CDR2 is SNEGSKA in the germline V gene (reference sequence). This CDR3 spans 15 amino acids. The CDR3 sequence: CSARAGPRSYNEQFF. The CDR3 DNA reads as TGCAGTGCTAGGGCGGGACCCCGCTCCTACAATGAGCAGTTCTTC.

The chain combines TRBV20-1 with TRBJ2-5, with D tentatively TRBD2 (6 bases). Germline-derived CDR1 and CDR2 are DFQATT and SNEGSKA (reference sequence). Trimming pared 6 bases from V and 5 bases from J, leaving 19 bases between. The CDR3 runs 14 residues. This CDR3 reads CSARLVVSGETQYF. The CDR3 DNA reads TGCAGTGCGCGACTAGTAGTGTCAGGGGAGACCCAGTACTTC.

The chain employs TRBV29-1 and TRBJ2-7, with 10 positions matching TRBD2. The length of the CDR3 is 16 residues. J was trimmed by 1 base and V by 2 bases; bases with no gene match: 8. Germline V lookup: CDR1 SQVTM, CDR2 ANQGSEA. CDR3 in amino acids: CSVELGLAGASYEQYF. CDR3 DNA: TGCAGCGTTGAACTAGGGCTAGCGGGGGCATCCTACGAGCAGTACTTC.

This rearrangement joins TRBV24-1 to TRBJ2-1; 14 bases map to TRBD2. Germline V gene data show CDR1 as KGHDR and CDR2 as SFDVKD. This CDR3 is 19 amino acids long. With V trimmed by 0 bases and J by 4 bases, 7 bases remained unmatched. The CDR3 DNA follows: TGTGCCACCAGTGATTTGCCCGGGACTAGCGGGAGTACGTACAATGAGCAGTTCTTC. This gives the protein CATSDLPGTSGSTYNEQFF.

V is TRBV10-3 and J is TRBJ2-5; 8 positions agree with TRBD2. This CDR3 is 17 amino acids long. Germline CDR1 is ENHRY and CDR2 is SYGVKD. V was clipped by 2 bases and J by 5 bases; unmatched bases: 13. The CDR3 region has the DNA TGTGCCATCAGTGAGCCCATGACTAGCGAGATGAGTGAGACCCAGTACTTC. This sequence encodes CAISEPMTSEMSETQYF.

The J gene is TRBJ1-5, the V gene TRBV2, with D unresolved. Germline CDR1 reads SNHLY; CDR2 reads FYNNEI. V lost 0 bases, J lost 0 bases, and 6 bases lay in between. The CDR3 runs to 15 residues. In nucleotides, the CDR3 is TGTGCCAGCAGTGAAGCGCTCGGTAGCAATCAGCCCCAGCATTTT. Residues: CASSEALGSNQPQHF.

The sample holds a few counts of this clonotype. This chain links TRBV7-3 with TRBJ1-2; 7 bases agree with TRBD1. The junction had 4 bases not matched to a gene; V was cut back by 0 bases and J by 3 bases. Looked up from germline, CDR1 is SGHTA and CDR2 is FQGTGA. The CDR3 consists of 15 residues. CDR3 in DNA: TGTGCCAGCAGCTTAACTGGCCAGGGGGACTATGGCTACACCTTC. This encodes CASSLTGQGDYGYTF.

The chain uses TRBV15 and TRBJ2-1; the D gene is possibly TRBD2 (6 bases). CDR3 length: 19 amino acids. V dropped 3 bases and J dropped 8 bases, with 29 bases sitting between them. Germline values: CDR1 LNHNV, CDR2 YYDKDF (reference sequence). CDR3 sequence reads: CATSSAVSTPGSGGHEQFF. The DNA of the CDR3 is TGTGCCACCAGCAGCGCAGTATCGACCCCCGGGAGCGGCGGTCATGAGCAGTTCTTC.

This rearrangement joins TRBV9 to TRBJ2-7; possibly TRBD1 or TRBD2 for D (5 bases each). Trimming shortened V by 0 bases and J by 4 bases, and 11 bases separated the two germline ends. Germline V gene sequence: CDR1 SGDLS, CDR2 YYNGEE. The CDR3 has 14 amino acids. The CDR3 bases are TGTGCCAGCAGCGTAGATGGGGGTATGTACGAGCAGTACTTC. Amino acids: CASSVDGGMYEQYF.

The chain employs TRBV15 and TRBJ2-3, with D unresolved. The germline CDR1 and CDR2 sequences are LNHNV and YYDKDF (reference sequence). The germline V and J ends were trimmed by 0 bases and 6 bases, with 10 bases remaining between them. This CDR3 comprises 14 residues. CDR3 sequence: CATSRDRSVDTQYF. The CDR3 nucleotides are TGTGCCACCAGCAGAGATAGATCGGTGGATACGCAGTATTTT.

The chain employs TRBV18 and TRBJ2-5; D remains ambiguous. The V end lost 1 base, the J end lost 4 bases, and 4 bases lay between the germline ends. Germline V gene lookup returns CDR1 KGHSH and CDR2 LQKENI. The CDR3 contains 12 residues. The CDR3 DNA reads TGTGCCAGCTCACCACTCGGAGAGACCCAGTACTTC. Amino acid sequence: CASSPLGETQYF.

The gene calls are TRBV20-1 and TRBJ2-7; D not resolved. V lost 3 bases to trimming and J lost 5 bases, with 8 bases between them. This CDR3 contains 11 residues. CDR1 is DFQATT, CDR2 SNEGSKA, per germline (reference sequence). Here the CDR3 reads CSASLDDEQYF. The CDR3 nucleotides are TGCAGTGCTAGTCTTGATGACGAGCAGTACTTC.

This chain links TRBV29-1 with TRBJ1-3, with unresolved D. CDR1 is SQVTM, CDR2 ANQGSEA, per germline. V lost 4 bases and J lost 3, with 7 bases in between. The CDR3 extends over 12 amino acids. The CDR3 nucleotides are TGCAGCGTTGTTGGGGTTGGAAACACCATATATTTT. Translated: CSVVGVGNTIYF. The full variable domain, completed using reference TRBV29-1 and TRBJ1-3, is SAVISQKPSRDICQRGTSLTIQCQVDSQVTMMFWYRQQPGQSLTLIATANQGSEATYESGFVIDKFPISRPNLTFSTLTVSNMSPEDSSIYLCSVVGVGNTIYFGEGSWLTVV.

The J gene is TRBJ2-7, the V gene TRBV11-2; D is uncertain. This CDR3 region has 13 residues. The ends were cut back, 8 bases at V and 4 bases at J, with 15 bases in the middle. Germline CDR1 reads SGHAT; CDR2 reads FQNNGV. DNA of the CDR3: TGTGCCAGCTCGACGGAGACGAAATACGAGCAGTACTTC. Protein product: CASSTETKYEQYF.

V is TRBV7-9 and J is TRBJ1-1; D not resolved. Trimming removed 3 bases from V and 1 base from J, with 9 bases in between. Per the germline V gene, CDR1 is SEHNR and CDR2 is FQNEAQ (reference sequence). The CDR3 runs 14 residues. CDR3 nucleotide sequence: TGTGCCAGCAGCTTGGGTCTGGGGAACACTGAAGCTTTCTTT. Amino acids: CASSLGLGNTEAFF.

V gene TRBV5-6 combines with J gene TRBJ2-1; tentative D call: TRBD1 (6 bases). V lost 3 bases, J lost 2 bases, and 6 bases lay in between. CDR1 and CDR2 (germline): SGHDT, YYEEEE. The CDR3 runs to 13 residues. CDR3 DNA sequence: TGTGCCAGCAGCTGGGACACCTACAATGAGCAGTTCTTC. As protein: CASSWDTYNEQFF.

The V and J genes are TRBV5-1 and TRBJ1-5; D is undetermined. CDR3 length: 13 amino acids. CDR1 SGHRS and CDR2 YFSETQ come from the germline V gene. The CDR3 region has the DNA TGCGCTTCACGGGCGGAATCGGGCCAGCCCCAGCATTTT. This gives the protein CASRAESGQPQHF. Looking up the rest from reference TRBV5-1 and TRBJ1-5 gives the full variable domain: KAGVTQTPRYLIKTRGQQVTLSCSPISGHRSVSWYQQTPGQGLQFLFEYFSETQRNKGNFPGRFSGRQFSNSRSEMNVSTLELGDSALYLCASRAESGQPQHFGDGTRLSIL.

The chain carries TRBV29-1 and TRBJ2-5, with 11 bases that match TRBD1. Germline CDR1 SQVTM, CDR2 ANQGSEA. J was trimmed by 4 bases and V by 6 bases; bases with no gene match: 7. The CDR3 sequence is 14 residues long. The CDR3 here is CSVARDRGIETQYF. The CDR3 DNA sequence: TGCAGCGTAGCCCGGGACAGGGGGATAGAGACCCAGTACTTC.

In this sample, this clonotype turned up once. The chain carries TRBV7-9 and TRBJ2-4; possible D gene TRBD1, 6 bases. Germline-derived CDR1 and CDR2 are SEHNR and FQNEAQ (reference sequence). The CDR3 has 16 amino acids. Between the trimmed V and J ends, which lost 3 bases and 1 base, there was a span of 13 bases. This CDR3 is CASSFTQGLAKNIQYF. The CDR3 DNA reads TGTGCCAGCAGCTTTACGCAGGGGCTGGCCAAAAACATTCAGTACTTC.

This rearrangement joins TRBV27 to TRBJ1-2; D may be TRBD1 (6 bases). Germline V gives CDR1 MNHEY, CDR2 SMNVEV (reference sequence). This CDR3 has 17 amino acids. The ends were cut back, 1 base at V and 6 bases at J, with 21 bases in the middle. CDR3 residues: CASSLWGFGGAKDGYTF. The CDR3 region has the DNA TGTGCCAGCAGTTTATGGGGGTTCGGGGGCGCAAAGGATGGCTACACCTTC.

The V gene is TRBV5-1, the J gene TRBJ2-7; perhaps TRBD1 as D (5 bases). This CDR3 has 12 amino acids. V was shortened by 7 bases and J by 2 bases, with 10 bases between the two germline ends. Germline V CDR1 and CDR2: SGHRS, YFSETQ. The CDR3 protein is CASAMGPYEQYF. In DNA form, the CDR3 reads TGCGCCAGCGCCATGGGGCCCTACGAGCAGTACTTC.

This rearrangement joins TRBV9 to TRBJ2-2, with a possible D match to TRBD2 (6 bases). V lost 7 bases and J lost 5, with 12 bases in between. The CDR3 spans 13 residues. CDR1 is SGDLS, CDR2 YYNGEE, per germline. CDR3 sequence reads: CASSVGGTGELFF. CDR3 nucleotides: TGTGCCAGCTCAGTCGGGGGAACCGGGGAGCTGTTTTTT.

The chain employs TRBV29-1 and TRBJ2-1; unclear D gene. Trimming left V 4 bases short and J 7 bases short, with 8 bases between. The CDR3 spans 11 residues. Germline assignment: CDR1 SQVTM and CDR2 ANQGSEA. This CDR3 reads CSVVYLNEQFF. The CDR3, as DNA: TGCAGCGTTGTTTATCTTAATGAGCAGTTCTTC.

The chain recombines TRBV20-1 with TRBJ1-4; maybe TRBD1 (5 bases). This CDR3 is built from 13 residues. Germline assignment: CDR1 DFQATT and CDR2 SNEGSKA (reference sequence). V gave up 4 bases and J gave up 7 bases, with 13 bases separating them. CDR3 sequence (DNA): TGCAGTGCTACGGGAGGGGATGTTGAAAAACTGTTTTTT. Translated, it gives CSATGGDVEKLFF.